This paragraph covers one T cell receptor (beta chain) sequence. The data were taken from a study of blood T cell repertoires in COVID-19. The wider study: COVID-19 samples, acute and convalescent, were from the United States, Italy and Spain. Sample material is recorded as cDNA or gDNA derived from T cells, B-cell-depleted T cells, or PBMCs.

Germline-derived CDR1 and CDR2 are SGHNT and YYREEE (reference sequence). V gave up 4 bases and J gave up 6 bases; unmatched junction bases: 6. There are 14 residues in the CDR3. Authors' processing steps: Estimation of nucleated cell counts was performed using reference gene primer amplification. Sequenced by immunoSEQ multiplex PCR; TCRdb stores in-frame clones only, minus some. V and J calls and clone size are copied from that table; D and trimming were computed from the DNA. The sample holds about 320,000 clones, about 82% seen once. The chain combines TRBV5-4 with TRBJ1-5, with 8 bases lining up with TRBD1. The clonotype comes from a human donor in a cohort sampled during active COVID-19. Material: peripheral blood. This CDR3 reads CASSIQGDSQPQHF. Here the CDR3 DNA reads TGTGCCAGCAGCATACAGGGGGATTCTCAGCCCCAGCATTTT.